This T cell receptor (beta chain) derives from a study of blood T cells in healthy people across ages. Study overall: Per every two T cells, about one barcoded beta molecule was captured by template switching.

The authors ran a second PCR of about 7 to 11 cycles using a sample-barcoded 5' primer and a J-beta primer mix. One entry per CDR3 protein, called by TCRdb with MiXCR from the 5' RACE reads. The sample holds fewer than 800,000 distinct CDR3 sequences; 25% are singletons and the top ten take more than 7.5%. The germline CDR1 and CDR2 sequences are MDHEN and SYDVKM. The V gene end was trimmed by 10 bases and the J gene end by 5 bases; junction bases not matched to a gene: 8. The CDR3 spans 15 residues. These data also formed part of another study, on T cells of mothers and their children. That source reports: Three mothers and their six children, all healthy Caucasians, donated. In the second PCR, M1S primer introduced barcodes and 2-4 random bases. Similar thymic selection effects on TCR recombination output appear in pairs, both related and unrelated.

J is TRBJ2-2 and V is TRBV28, with 12 bases fitting TRBD2. The sequencing input was blood. The TCR comes from a boy aged 5-17 years in good health. As DNA, the CDR3 is TGTGCCACCCTGACTAGCGGGAGTAATACCGGGGAGCTGTTTTTT. It yields the protein CATLTSGSNTGELFF.